Sequencing of this TCR beta chain was carried out in a study of vaccination effects on CD4 cells after COVID-19. Whole-study results and caveats: Healthy vaccinees had only 1 of 255 vaccine-induced clones cross-react with common cold coronaviruses.

The length of the CDR3 is 12 residues. Germline CDR1 is SEHNR and CDR2 is FQNEAQ (reference sequence). Trimming cost V 8 bases and J 6 bases, with 13 bases left between them. Sequencing used immunoSEQ multiplex PCR; TCRdb keeps in-frame clones, though not all of them. Of fewer than 70,000 clones listed, 80% are singletons. Points on this clone: What it binds is not known.

ViraFEST used viral peptide pools to expand antigen-specific CD4+ T cells before sequencing. After around nine days in culture, the CD4+ T cells were isolated. None of these healthy vaccinees had been infected with SARS-CoV-2 before vaccination. The TCR comes from a human donor who received a COVID-19 vaccine. The V call is TRBV7-9, the J call TRBJ1-1, with D hard to call. This sample comprised CD4+ T cells from PBMCs cultured with SARS-CoV-2 spike peptides, obtained before COVID-19 vaccination. The DNA of the CDR3 is TGTGCCAGCCTTTCGATTCTAGCTGAAGCTTTCTTT. The encoded protein is CASLSILAEAFF.